This is a list of T cell receptor beta chains from one sample in a study of T cells in Graves' hyperthyroidism and ophthalmopathy. TCRdb called the multiplex PCR reads again in MiXCR, with one record for every CDR3 protein. The sample lists 500,000 to 650,000 distinct CDR3 sequences; around 13% were seen once. Sequencing was carried out using blood. Receptor source: a woman aged 50 to 60 with Graves' ophthalmopathy. Both conserved end residues are part of each CDR3. D genes are given only for firm matches. Some rows mark clone size as missing; the rest say once, few, many or name a class of expanded clone.

>-|-|TRBJ2-1|TRBV7-8
CASSPRTDEQFF
TGTGCCAGCAGCCCACGGACGGATGAGCAGTTCTTC
>-|few|TRBJ1-1|TRBV20-1
CSASTNTEAFF
TGCAGTGCTAGTACGAACACTGAAGCTTTCTTT
>-|few|TRBJ1-3|TRBV30
CACSNSGNTIYF
TGTGCCTGCTCTAACTCTGGAAACACCATATATTTT
>-|many|TRBJ1-6|TRBV2
CASRDNSPLHF
TGTGCCAGCAGAGATAATTCACCCCTCCACTTT
>TRBD2|few|TRBJ2-1|TRBV28
CASIKWTSGYNEQFF
TGTGCCAGCATCAAGTGGACTAGCGGGTACAATGAGCAGTTCTTC
>-|many|TRBJ2-2|TRBV11-1
CASSHRANTGELFF
TGTGCCAGCAGCCACCGGGCGAACACCGGGGAGCTGTTTTTT
>-|many|TRBJ1-1|TRBV2
CASSAHSYTEAFF
TGTGCCAGCAGTGCTCACAGCTACACTGAAGCTTTCTTT
>TRBD1|many|TRBJ2-7|TRBV28
CASSLYRDRVYEQYF
TGTGCCAGCAGTTTATATCGGGACAGGGTTTACGAGCAGTACTTC
>TRBD1|many|TRBJ2-7|TRBV20-1
CSATDRGPYEQYF
TGCAGTGCTACAGACAGGGGGCCATACGAGCAGTACTTC
>TRBD1|-|TRBJ1-6|TRBV20-1
CSARDPWDRDYSPLHF
TGCAGTGCTAGAGACCCCTGGGACAGGGACTATTCACCCCTCCACTTT
>-|many|TRBJ1-1|TRBV3-1
CASSLFGGGTEAFF
TGTGCCAGCAGCCTTTTTGGTGGAGGGACTGAAGCTTTCTTT
>TRBD2|many|TRBJ2-5|TRBV28
CASKTSGRMWETQYF
TGTGCCAGCAAGACTAGCGGGAGGATGTGGGAGACCCAGTACTTC
>-|few|TRBJ2-3|TRBV9
CASSVEGPRTDTQYF
TGTGCCAGCAGCGTAGAGGGACCCCGCACAGATACGCAGTATTTT
>-|many|TRBJ1-5|TRBV2
CASILSRNQPQHF
TGTGCCAGCATTCTGTCACGGAATCAGCCCCAGCATTTT
>-|many|TRBJ2-7|TRBV6-1
CATGHDRDLAYEQYF
TGTGCCACCGGACACGACCGGGACCTAGCCTACGAGCAGTACTTC
>-|few|TRBJ1-5|TRBV15
CATSPRGVGQPQHF
TGTGCCACCAGCCCCCGGGGGGTTGGTCAGCCCCAGCATTTT
>-|-|TRBJ2-1|TRBV5-6
CASSAGLHNGQFF
TGTGCCAGCAGCGCGGGACTTCACAATGGGCAGTTCTTC
>-|-|TRBJ1-2|TRBV19
CASSNSNYGYTF
TGTGCCAGTAGTAACTCTAACTATGGCTACACCTTC
>TRBD2|-|TRBJ2-1|TRBV10-3
CAIELAETYNEQFF
TGTGCCATTGAGCTAGCGGAAACCTACAATGAGCAGTTCTTC
>TRBD1|-|TRBJ2-2|TRBV6-1
CASSPPGQRTGELFF
TGTGCCAGCAGTCCCCCGGGACAGAGGACCGGGGAGCTGTTTTTT
>TRBD2|many|TRBJ2-5|TRBV14
CASSFGASGETQYF
TGTGCCAGCAGCTTCGGGGCTAGCGGTGAGACCCAGTACTTC
>-|many|TRBJ2-7|TRBV7-8
CASSPGPGYEQYF
TGTGCCAGCAGCCCAGGGCCCGGATACGAGCAGTACTTC
>TRBD2|many|TRBJ2-3|TRBV11-1
CASALAGGTVDTQYF
TGTGCCAGCGCCTTAGCGGGAGGAACGGTAGATACGCAGTATTTT
>-|few|TRBJ2-7|TRBV5-5
CASIPPTGSSYEQYF
TGTGCCAGCATCCCGCCGACGGGATCCTCCTACGAGCAGTACTTC
>TRBD2|many|TRBJ2-1|TRBV28
CASRSGGSYNEQFF
TGTGCCAGCAGGAGCGGGGGCTCCTACAATGAGCAGTTCTTC
>-|many|TRBJ2-1|TRBV12-3/TRBV12-4
CASRSSRDRLSSYNEQFF
TGTGCCAGCAGGTCTTCCCGGGACCGGCTTAGCTCCTACAATGAGCAGTTCTTC